This T cell receptor (beta chain) was captured in a study of cytomegalovirus exposure and HLA in healthy donors (dated by TCRdb to the late 2010s). Background for the entire study: According to an earlier analysis of a few hundred of the donors, some 180 million T cells yielded roughly 110 million unique TCR beta sequences and roughly 280 Gb of sequence data. An early release covering roughly 600 HLA-typed donors comprised about 310 gigabases of sequencing data and approximately 80 million unique TCR sequences. The genetic ancestry cluster associated with self-reported Caucasian donors included 80% to 90% of the roughly 390 genotyped donors. The study aimed to test whether cataloging public T cell receptors could reveal signatures of past pathogen exposure. Using immunosequencing, the study profiled T cell repertoires from some 670 subjects and related those repertoires to cytomegalovirus serostatus. Along with the roughly 670-subject first cohort, a separate validation cohort of over 90 different subjects was used. To predict cytomegalovirus infection status, the study brought together high-throughput TCR immunosequencing, statistical association of individual TCRs with disease status, and machine learning. A later analysis re-examined previously published TCR beta repertoires from just over 650 donors and added high-resolution HLA genotyping to investigate patterns of TCR occurrence. Rather than using new phenotypic data, the later analysis identified candidate immune exposures from TCR beta sequences and from how often those sequences occurred across donors. An earlier analysis of fewer than 700 of the donors applied high-throughput TCR beta sequencing to assess whether each TCR beta V gene segment acted as functional or pseudogenic. Donor age, sex, ethnicity and CMV serostatus were compiled alongside the repertoire data. In a later genetic analysis, genome-wide SNP genotypes for about 55% of the roughly 670 donors were used, and that subset was treated as a discovery cohort. Every discovery cohort repertoire had been produced on one sequencing platform. HLA typing covered class I and class II loci at four-digit resolution. Typing coverage varied by locus: about 620-630 donors for A, B, C, DRB1 and DQB1; 522 for DQA1; about 590 for DPA1; about 450 for DPB1. Several DR-DQ haplotypes were handled as single units for association and clustering, since linkage in the cohort was strong. Among roughly 400 genotyped donors of the cohort, an average of roughly 230,000 unique TCR beta nucleotide sequences was sequenced per donor, of which roughly 17% were non-productive. What the research found in general, with its limitations: According to a later analysis, parvovirus B19, influenza, CMV and Epstein-Barr virus appeared linked to several top co-occurrence clusters. In an earlier analysis of 587 of the donors, most TCR beta V segments appeared in productive rearrangements about 87% or about 30% of the time, broadly matching IMGT annotations. A group of highly shared sequence variants was considered likely to be a technical artifact of the sequencing pipeline. A further reported finding was that TCR beta sequences accurately predicted the HLA-A and HLA-B alleles for most subjects in the first cohort. According to a later analysis, TCR association rates differed among HLA loci, with DRB1 alleles showing the most associated TCRs and HLA-C alleles showing the fewest. A later analysis found that HLA-associated TCR beta chains were more clonally expanded and had lower generation probabilities than equally common non-associated chains. A later analysis found that most CMV-associated TCR beta chains appeared HLA-restricted, with HLA associations seemingly driven largely by CMV exposure. The earlier analysis of fewer than 750 of the donors excluded roughly 16 rarely observed V segments, including chromosome 9 orphons, because counts were too low. The only immune exposure information available for the cohort was CMV serostatus. In a later genetic analysis, a missense DCLRE1C variant was associated with V-gene and J-gene trimming of TCR beta chains, and the association was replicated in an independent cohort. Because HLA typing was missing for some donors at each locus, association tests included only the typed subset. In a later genetic analysis, fewer N-insertions in productive TCRs were reported among donors in an Asian-associated ancestry cluster than the approximately 710-donor mean. Correlated functional status among segregating V segments might reflect linkage disequilibrium, but an unknown experimental factor could not be ruled out. Only TCR beta chains were sequenced in this cohort, and the absence of alpha or paired-chain data limited detectable features. At a false discovery rate of 0.05, a later analysis linked around 15,000 TCR beta sequences to specific HLA alleles. Strong co-occurrence of HLA alleles, especially DR and DQ, made assigning TCR associations to individual alleles difficult. Across donors, most TCR sequences were observed very rarely, whereas some public TCRs were present in many individuals. The presence/absence analyses assumed that sequencing depth was roughly uniform across donors, and that assumption may not be true. It was suggested by the authors that the approach could potentially be generalized to other disease states and immunological phenotypes. The study listed 150 to 200 TCR beta chains as associated with cytomegalovirus. In vitro tests confirmed that a few of the cytomegalovirus-associated TCR beta chains recognize cytomegalovirus antigens. Cytomegalovirus status was reported to be diagnosed by the classifier with high specificity and sensitivity in both the original and validation cohorts.

The receptor library was made with the immunoSEQ multiplex PCR assay. For the multiplex PCR, a mixture combining 60 forward primers for TCR Vbeta segments and 13 reverse primers for TCR Jbeta segments was used. The CDR3 region of rearranged TCR beta genes was amplified from genomic DNA by a multiplex PCR assay. The amplified TCR beta libraries were sequenced on the Illumina HiSeq System as 87-base-pair reads. Regarding the original processing steps: In a later analysis, tens of millions of unique TCR beta chains were counted across the 500 to 850 repertoires, and roughly 11 million of these chains were shared by at least two donors. Raw reads were error-corrected and collapsed into unique sequences by a nearest-neighbor algorithm in which closely related sequences were merged to remove PCR and sequencing errors. V, D and J gene segments were assigned by aligning CDR3 sequences to IMGT reference sequences. Each retained sequence needed at least a six-nucleotide match to both a V gene segment and a J gene segment. A rearrangement counted as productive if the CDR3 had no stop codons and remained in frame with V and J, and every other rearrangement counted as non-productive. CDR3 was defined by IMGT convention, running from the second conserved V-encoded cysteine to the conserved J-encoded phenylalanine. The earlier analysis of about 530 of the donors excluded any sequence lacking an unambiguous match to a single V gene segment. An earlier analysis of a few hundred of the donors called V segments functional above 56.7% productive rearrangements and segregating when the between-donor standard deviation exceeded 5%. A statistical classification framework was developed to diagnose cytomegalovirus status using the catalog of TCR beta chain sequences. In a later analysis, TCR nucleotide sequences were compared against IMGT/GENE-DB human TR gene sequences so that V and J genes could be assigned. In a later analysis, CDR3 sequences and most-parsimonious VDJ recombination scenarios were assigned using the TCRdist pipeline. In a later analysis, each TCR beta chain was defined by its CDR3 amino acid sequence together with its V-gene family, and reads without a unique V-gene family were excluded. In a later analysis, 450 to 600 highly shared, low-generation-probability nucleotide sequences were removed to address suspected cross-contamination and a sequencing artifact. A later analysis calculated a clonal expansion index for each public chain from normalized within-repertoire ranks of inferred template counts. In a later analysis, generation probabilities were computed with a VDJ recombination model fitted to out-of-frame rearrangements, and the resulting probabilities were checked against IGoR. In a later analysis, hypergeometric tests were used to score TCR-TCR, TCR-HLA and TCR-CMV co-occurrence, with a repertoire-size bias correction applied to TCR pairs. To estimate false discovery rates, a later analysis permuted the HLA or CMV assignments 20 times. In a later analysis, co-occurring TCRs were grouped with DBSCAN, and TCRdist sequence similarity was added when clustering was performed within HLA-allele-positive subsets. Repertoires with fewer than 30,000 or more than 120,000 public chains were left out of co-occurrence clustering, as were four to six repertoires with anomalous nucleotide sharing. What TCRdb holds here is the immuneACCESS table cut down to in-frame rearrangements. Part of the clones is not present; checked against another copy, under half of the missing clones reflect an unresolved V gene, and the others are unexplained. For V, J and clone size, that table is used; D and trimming come from the DNA. Recorded for this sample are some 69,000 clones; under 85% of them occurred a single time. The ten top clones hold nearly 3% of the sample.

The cohort consisted of 666 healthy bone marrow donors. Cohort members were all nominally healthy when sampled, although unrecorded immune exposures were likely present. The donor tested CMV seronegative, placing the donor among the 350 to 400 seronegative members of the cohort. Each donor provided a peripheral blood sample, and peripheral blood mononuclear cells were used for TCR beta sequencing. Genomic DNA extraction from the blood cell samples was performed with the Qiagen DNeasy Blood Extraction Kit. On this clone: The clone's antigen remains unknown. The record has no base qualities; no much larger clone is one base away.

This sequence was found in a woman aged 25 to 45 in good health and CMV-seronegative. The sample consisted of PBMCs.

At the DNA level, the sequence is TGTGCCAGTAGTATTGGTAGCAAAGGCTACACCTTC. This is translated as CASSIGSKGYTF. Recombination joined TRBV19 with TRBJ1-2, with the D segment identity uncertain. V gives up 3 bases and J gives up 8 bases, and the segment between their germline ends measures 10 bases. The CDR3 runs 12 amino acids, cysteine and phenylalanine included. The retained sequence is limited to the CDR3, 36 bases, with the frame set at the first base. The germline V gene (reference sequence) yields LNHDA for CDR1 and SQIVND for CDR2.